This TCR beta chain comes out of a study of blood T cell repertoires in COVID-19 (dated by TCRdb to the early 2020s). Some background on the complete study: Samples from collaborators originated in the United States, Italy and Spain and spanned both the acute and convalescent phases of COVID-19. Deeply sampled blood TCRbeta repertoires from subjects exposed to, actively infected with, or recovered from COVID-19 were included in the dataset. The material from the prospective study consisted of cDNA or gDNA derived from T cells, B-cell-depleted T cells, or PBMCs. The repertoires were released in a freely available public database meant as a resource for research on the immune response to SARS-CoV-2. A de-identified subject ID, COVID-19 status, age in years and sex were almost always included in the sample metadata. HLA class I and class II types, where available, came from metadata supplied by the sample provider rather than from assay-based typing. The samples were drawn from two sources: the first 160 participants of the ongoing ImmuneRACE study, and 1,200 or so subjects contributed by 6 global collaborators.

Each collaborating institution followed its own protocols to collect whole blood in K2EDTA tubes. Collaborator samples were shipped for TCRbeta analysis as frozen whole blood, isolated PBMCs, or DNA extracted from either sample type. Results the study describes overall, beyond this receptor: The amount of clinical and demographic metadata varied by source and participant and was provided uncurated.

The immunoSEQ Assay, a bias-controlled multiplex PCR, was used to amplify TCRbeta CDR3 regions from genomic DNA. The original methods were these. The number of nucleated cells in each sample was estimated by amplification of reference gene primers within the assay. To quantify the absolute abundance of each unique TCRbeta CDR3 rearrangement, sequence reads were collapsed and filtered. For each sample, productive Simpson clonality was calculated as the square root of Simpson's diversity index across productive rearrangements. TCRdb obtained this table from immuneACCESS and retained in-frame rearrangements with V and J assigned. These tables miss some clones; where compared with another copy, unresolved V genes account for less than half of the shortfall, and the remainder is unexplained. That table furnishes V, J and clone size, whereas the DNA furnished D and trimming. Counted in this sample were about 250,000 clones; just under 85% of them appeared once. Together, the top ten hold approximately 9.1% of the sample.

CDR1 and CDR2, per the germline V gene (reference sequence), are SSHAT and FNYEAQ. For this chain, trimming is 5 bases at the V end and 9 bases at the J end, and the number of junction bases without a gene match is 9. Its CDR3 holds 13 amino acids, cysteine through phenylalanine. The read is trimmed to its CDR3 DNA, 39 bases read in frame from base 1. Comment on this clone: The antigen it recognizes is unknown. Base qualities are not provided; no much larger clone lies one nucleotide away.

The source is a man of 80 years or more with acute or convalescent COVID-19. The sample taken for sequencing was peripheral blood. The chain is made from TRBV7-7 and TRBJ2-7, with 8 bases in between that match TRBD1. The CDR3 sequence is CASSEGTGGRQYF. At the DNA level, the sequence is TGTGCCAGCAGCGAAGGGACAGGAGGAAGGCAGTACTTC.